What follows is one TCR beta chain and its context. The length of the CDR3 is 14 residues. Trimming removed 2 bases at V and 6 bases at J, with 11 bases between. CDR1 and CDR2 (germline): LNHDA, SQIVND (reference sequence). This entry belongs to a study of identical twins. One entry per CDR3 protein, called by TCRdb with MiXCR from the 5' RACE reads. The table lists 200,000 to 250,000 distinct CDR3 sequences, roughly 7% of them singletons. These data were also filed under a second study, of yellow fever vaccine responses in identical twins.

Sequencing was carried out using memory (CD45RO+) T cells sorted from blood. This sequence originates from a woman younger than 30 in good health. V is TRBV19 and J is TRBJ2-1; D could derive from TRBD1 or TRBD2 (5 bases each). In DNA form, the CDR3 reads TGTGCCAGTAGTATAAGAGGGGCTGGCAATGAGCAGTTCTTC. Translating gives CASSIRGAGNEQFF.